The 9 T cell receptor beta chains reported below all come from one sample, sequenced in a study of blood T cell repertoires in COVID-19 (TCRdb year 2020). Library generation was performed with the immunoSEQ multiplex PCR assay. Here the immuneACCESS table is served through TCRdb, limited to in-frame sequences with V and J called. Missing clones are a known gap in these copies; in checked studies unresolved V genes cover under half, and the rest lacks a known reason. The sample yields under 300,000 clones; around 87% were counted once. Under 9% of the sample rests with the top ten. Specimen: peripheral blood. Source of these receptors: a woman in her sixties or seventies with active or convalescent COVID-19.

J is TRBJ2-7 and V is TRBV18; weak D call: TRBD1 (7 bases). CDR1 is KGHSH and CDR2 is LQKENI in the germline V gene. This CDR3 spans 15 amino acids. V lost 4 bases to trimming and J lost 6 bases, with 19 bases between them. The CDR3 DNA reads TGTGCCAGCTCACGCGGGACAGCTCAAGAGAGCGAGCAGTACTTC. Encoded protein: CASSRGTAQESEQYF.

V is TRBV12-3 or TRBV12-4 and J is TRBJ2-3; no clear D gene. Trimming left V 6 bases short and J 2 bases short, with 3 bases between. The CDR3 has 11 residues. The CDR3 sequence is CASRYTDTQYF. The CDR3 coding sequence is TGTGCCAGCAGGTACACAGATACGCAGTATTTT.

This chain connects TRBV11-3 to TRBJ2-3; D perhaps matches TRBD1 (6 bases). Germline lookup yields CDR1 SGHNT and CDR2 YENEEA. V was shortened by 2 bases and J by 6 bases, with 12 bases between the two germline ends. The CDR3 runs to 14 residues. DNA of the CDR3: TGTGCCAGCAGCTTACGCCAGGGGTCCGATACGCAGTATTTT. Translation: CASSLRQGSDTQYF.

The chain couples TRBV3-1 (or the pseudogene TRBV3-2) to TRBJ1-3; D is uncertain. This CDR3 has 16 residues. Trimming left V 2 bases short and J 2 bases short, with 13 bases between. Germline assignment: CDR1 LGHDT and CDR2 YNNKEL (reference sequence). This CDR3 is CASSQRTHPTGNTIYF. DNA for the CDR3: TGTGCCAGCAGCCAAAGGACTCACCCCACTGGAAACACCATATATTTT.

The gene calls are TRBV23-1 and TRBJ2-7, with 10 bases lining up with TRBD2. TRBV23-1 is labeled an ORF, and its function is uncertain. The V segment lost 4 bases and the J segment 6 bases; nucleotides outside the gene matches: 12. The CDR3 contains 16 residues. The CDR3 reads CASSRTREAGGREQYF. The CDR3, as DNA: TGCGCCAGCAGTCGAACCCGAGAAGCGGGGGGGCGCGAGCAGTACTTC.

This clone was seen a few times. This chain connects TRBV5-1 to TRBJ1-2, with 12 nucleotides matching TRBD1. The junction had 9 bases not matched to a gene; V was cut back by 5 bases and J by 4 bases. Per the germline V gene, CDR1 is SGHRS and CDR2 is YFSETQ. CDR3 length: 16 amino acids. In DNA form, the CDR3 reads TGCGCCAGCAGTTCCCAACCGGGACAGGGGGCCTATGGCTACACCTTC. Protein product: CASSSQPGQGAYGYTF. The entire variable domain, with the rest obtained from reference TRBV5-1 and TRBJ1-2, is as follows: KAGVTQTPRYLIKTRGQQVTLSCSPISGHRSVSWYQQTPGQGLQFLFEYFSETQRNKGNFPGRFSGRQFSNSRSEMNVSTLELGDSALYLCASSSQPGQGAYGYTFGSGTRLTVV.

The CDR3 bases are TGTGCCAGCTCGTTGGGTCCCGAACAGGAAAGAGCTTTCTTT. It codes for CASSLGPEQERAFF. The chain employs TRBV5-6 and TRBJ1-1, with a weak D call TRBD1 (5 bases). V was cut by 7 bases and J by 10 bases, with 23 bases left in between. The germline CDR1 and CDR2 sequences are SGHDT and YYEEEE. The CDR3 spans 14 residues.

The chain carries TRBV5-5 and TRBJ1-6; 8 bases agree with TRBD1. Unmatched junction bases numbered 4, after V lost 0 bases and J lost 8 bases. Germline V lookup: CDR1 SGHKS, CDR2 YYEKEE (reference sequence). The CDR3 has 15 amino acids. DNA of the CDR3: TGTGCCAGCAGCTTGGCAGGGGGCGGGGATTCACCCCTCCACTTT. Translated, it gives CASSLAGGGDSPLHF. Using reference TRBV5-5 and TRBJ1-6 for the parts outside the CDR3, the full variable domain is DAGVTQSPTHLIKTRGQQVTLRCSPISGHKSVSWYQQVLGQGPQFIFQYYEKEERGRGNFPDRFSARQFPNYSSELNVNALLLGDSALYLCASSLAGGGDSPLHFGNGTRLTVT.

This clone was recorded only once. The gene calls are TRBV5-5 and TRBJ2-5, with 7 positions matching TRBD2. CDR3 length: 14 amino acids. V lost 6 bases to trimming and J lost 4 bases; unmatched junction nucleotides: 9. Germline lookup yields CDR1 SGHKS and CDR2 YYEKEE (reference sequence). CDR3 nucleotides: TGTGCCAGCAACCTATGGGGGGGTGGAGAGACCCAGTACTTC. This gives the protein CASNLWGGGETQYF.